This TCR beta chain comes out of a study of blood T cell repertoires in COVID-19 (dated by TCRdb to about 2020). Regarding the study in general: Samples from collaborators originated in the United States, Italy and Spain and spanned both the acute and convalescent phases of COVID-19. The material from the prospective study consisted of cDNA or gDNA derived from T cells, B-cell-depleted T cells, or PBMCs. The dataset comprised deeply sampled blood TCRbeta repertoires from subjects exposed to, actively infected with, or recovered from COVID-19. The repertoires were released in a freely available public database intended as a resource for research on the immune response to SARS-CoV-2. Samples were obtained from the ongoing ImmuneRACE study (first 160 participants) and from 1,254 subjects provided by 6 global collaborators. The sample metadata nearly always contained a de-identified subject ID, COVID-19 status, age in years and sex. Where HLA class I and class II types were available, the types were taken from metadata supplied by the sample provider, not from assay-based typing.

Comment on this clone: What antigen it recognizes has not been identified. Per-base qualities were not stored, and no clone one base away is much larger.

The immunoSEQ Assay, a bias-controlled multiplex PCR, was used to amplify TCRbeta CDR3 regions from genomic DNA. Processing in the source paper ran as follows. The number of nucleated cells in each sample was estimated from the amplification of reference gene primers within the assay. To quantify the absolute abundance of each unique TCRbeta CDR3 rearrangement, sequence reads were collapsed and filtered. Productive Simpson clonality was computed per sample as the square root of Simpson's diversity index over productive rearrangements. TCRdb took over this immuneACCESS table, retaining in-frame rearrangements with V and J assigned. Such tables are incomplete; in checked studies, under half of the missing clones stem from an unresolved V gene, and the remainder is unexplained. Clone size and the V and J calls come from that table; the DNA yielded D and trimming. The sample table shows 220,000 or so clones, and more than 65% are seen once. Jointly, the top ten make up roughly 2.3% of the sample.

Findings and caveats that apply to the study as a whole: How much clinical and demographic metadata was included differed by source and by participant, and the metadata was provided uncurated.

Collaborating institutions collected whole blood in K2EDTA tubes following their own protocols. For TCRbeta analysis, collaborator samples were shipped as frozen whole blood, as isolated PBMCs, or as DNA extracted from either sample type. CDR3 length: 13 amino acids, cysteine to phenylalanine. CDR3 DNA is the only sequence kept; it has 39 bases, read in frame from the first base. For this chain, trimming is 1 base at the V end and 8 bases at the J end, and the number of junction bases without a gene match is 4. Via the germline V gene (reference sequence), CDR1 is SGHKS and CDR2 YYEKEE. Sequencing input: peripheral blood. The chain is assembled from TRBV5-5 and TRBJ1-2, with 8 bases aligning to TRBD1. The sequence was collected from a woman aged 55-69 years with acute or convalescent COVID-19. The CDR3 here reads CASSLRSGGGYTF. The bases read TGTGCCAGCAGCTTGCGGTCAGGGGGCGGCTACACCTTC. The CDR3, completed at both ends by the reference TRBV5-5 and TRBJ1-2 genes, gives the full variable domain DAGVTQSPTHLIKTRGQQVTLRCSPISGHKSVSWYQQVLGQGPQFIFQYYEKEERGRGNFPDRFSARQFPNYSSELNVNALLLGDSALYLCASSLRSGGGYTFGSGTRLTVV.